The rows below give T cell receptor beta chains drawn from one sample of a study of T-cell reconstitution after alpha-beta-depleted transplantation in children. TCRdb re-analysed the PCR reads in MiXCR, keeping a single row per CDR3 protein. The table lists 490,000 or so distinct CDR3 sequences, around 13% of them singletons. Here the sequenced sample was PBMCs from the stem cell graft donor, taken from the stem cell graft. These TCRs come from a human donor who donated a stem cell graft to a child with combined immunodeficiency. CDR3s leave out the opening cysteine and the closing phenylalanine or tryptophan.

J gene	V gene	CDR3 protein
TRBJ2-1	TRBV15	ATSRGTTGGAYNEQF
TRBJ1-5	TRBV12-3/TRBV12-4	ASRLTDSHLSNQPQH
TRBJ2-6	TRBV6-5	ASSYSSSGANVLT
TRBJ2-1	TRBV12-3/TRBV12-4	ASSHPLQGGKTYNEQF
TRBJ2-1	TRBV5-1	ASSLDSSSYNEQF
TRBJ2-1	TRBV2	ASSLGYTYNEQF
TRBJ2-1	TRBV12-3/TRBV12-4	ASSLGTRGGNEQF
TRBJ1-1	TRBV7-3	ASSLTGQGMNTEAF
TRBJ1-1	TRBV7-9	ASSVDPVAF
TRBJ2-5	TRBV15	ATSRGGTGDQETQY
TRBJ2-3	TRBV10-3	AISEWLAGTDTQY
TRBJ2-3	TRBV5-6	ASSLGTSRFPDTQY
TRBJ2-3	TRBV15	ATGGDRGTQY
TRBJ1-1	TRBV6-2/TRBV6-3	ASSFAADRLPMNTEAF
TRBJ1-1	TRBV20-1	SASPLRGGTEAF
TRBJ2-2	TRBV2	ASTPGNGELF
TRBJ2-5	TRBV6-2/TRBV6-3	ASSSLAGGREETQY
TRBJ2-1	TRBV6-5	ASSYSHLSSGRNEQF
TRBJ2-5	TRBV12-3/TRBV12-4	ASKTTGHQETQY
TRBJ1-6	TRBV28	ASSSKGFYNSPLH
TRBJ2-1	TRBV4-1	ASSQGFGGVYNEQF
TRBJ1-6	TRBV4-3	ASSSDRGFSPLH
TRBJ2-1	TRBV3-1	ASSQGPIVNEQF
TRBJ1-1	TRBV7-6	ASSPRALMNTEAF
TRBJ2-7	TRBV5-1	ASSALSGTYYEQY
TRBJ1-1	TRBV27	ASSLSVEMAEAF
TRBJ2-7	TRBV3-1	ATSGTGYAYEQY
TRBJ2-3	TRBV4-3	ASSQDRPGGARDTQY
TRBJ2-7	TRBV29-1	SVVRGTASYEQY
TRBJ2-7	TRBV20-1	SAGAGRGYEQY
TRBJ1-1	TRBV9	ASSALANTEAF
TRBJ1-2	TRBV29-1	SVWTGAYGYT
TRBJ2-1	TRBV14	ASSHKYNEQF
TRBJ2-2	TRBV10-3	AITDPRGGAGTGELF
TRBJ2-5	TRBV6-5	ASSYNRGTETQY
TRBJ2-7	TRBV7-3	ASSKGGGRNYEQY
TRBJ2-3	TRBV20-1	SARDPTSGGPKIDTQY
TRBJ2-3	TRBV5-1	ASSSADGPSTDTQY
TRBJ1-2	TRBV7-9	ASRSTGPGAVGGYT
TRBJ1-5	TRBV12-3/TRBV12-4	ASSFSAGFNQPQH
TRBJ1-1	TRBV10-3	AISQTGDTEAF
TRBJ2-7	TRBV18	ASSPLRVLSHEQY
TRBJ2-7	TRBV28	ASSLSMVYEQY
TRBJ2-7	TRBV20-1	SARENSEVTEQY
TRBJ2-1	TRBV5-6	ASSLYGTEQF
TRBJ1-1	TRBV28	ASSTTFDGNPEWQDTEAF
TRBJ2-5	TRBV6-1	ASNPGQGRETQY
TRBJ1-6	TRBV7-9	ASSLEDRTLH
TRBJ2-1	TRBV5-1	ASSRTRSGGPYNEQF
TRBJ2-3	TRBV24-1	ATSDSYPTTQY
TRBJ2-5	TRBV7-7	ASSLGQGTFETQY
TRBJ2-3	TRBV29-1	SWFGNTDTQY
TRBJ2-4	TRBV7-2	ASSRQESIQY
TRBJ2-7	TRBV5-1	ASSSGFEQY